The 22 T cell receptor beta chains below were found in one sample sequenced in a study of blood T cells in healthy people across ages. A second PCR, run for roughly 7 to 12 cycles, used a sample-barcoded 5' primer plus a J-beta primer mix. TCRdb re-called the 5' RACE reads with MiXCR, one entry per CDR3 protein. The sample contains hundreds of thousands of distinct CDR3 sequences, around 24% of which appear only once. This same sample was also taken into another study, of T cells of mothers and their children.

Material: blood. The receptors stem from a boy aged 5-17 years in good health.

The V gene is TRBV28, the J gene TRBJ2-1; 9 positions agree with TRBD2. V dropped 0 bases and J dropped 8; count of bases not matched to a gene: 14. The CDR3 totals 18 residues. Germline-derived CDR1 and CDR2 are MDHEN and SYDVKM. Here the CDR3 DNA reads TGTGCCAGCAGTTTATGGGGGTCGGGGCGGGAGGGCATCGATGAGCAGTTCTTC. This codes for CASSLWGSGREGIDEQFF.

The chain links TRBV19 to TRBJ2-1; D call uncertain. The CDR3 totals 14 residues. The V gene lost 2 bases and the J gene lost 4 bases, with 9 bases spanning the gap. Germline V gives CDR1 LNHDA, CDR2 SQIVND (reference sequence). The CDR3 nucleotides read TGTGCCAGTAGTATAATGGGCAGTTACAATGAGCAGTTCTTC. It is translated as CASSIMGSYNEQFF.

The table lists this clonotype with a few counts. This chain joins TRBV3-1 and TRBJ2-5; 7 bases are shared with TRBD1. TRBJ2-1 explains the end of the DNA better; the J call may be wrong. CDR1 is LGHDT, CDR2 YNNKEL, per germline (reference sequence). The CDR3 loop spans 16 amino acids. The CDR3 reads CASSLRTGGSYNEQFF. CDR3 nucleotide sequence: TGTGCCAGCAGCCTACGGACAGGCGGCTCCTACAATGAGCAGTTCTTC.

Only a few counts were recorded for this clonotype. The chain joins TRBV7-9 to TRBJ2-5, with TRBD1 identical over 7 bases. Germline V gene data show CDR1 as SEHNR and CDR2 as FQNEAQ (reference sequence). V shed 4 bases, J shed 2 bases, and the junction held 4 bases outside the gene matches. CDR3 length equals 14 residues. CDR3 DNA sequence: TGTGCCAGCAGCTGGGACAGCCGACAAGAGACCCAGTACTTC. This codes for CASSWDSRQETQYF.

The sample holds many counts of this clonotype. The CDR3 bases are TGTGCCAGCAGCCAAGTCAAATGGGGGGGGCGATATAATGAAAAACTGTTTTTT. Its translation: CASSQVKWGGRYNEKLFF. The chain employs TRBV4-2 and TRBJ1-4; D is perhaps TRBD1 (6 bases). V was cut by 1 base and J by 4 bases, with 19 bases left in between. Per germline, CDR1 LGHNA and CDR2 YNFKEQ. The length of the CDR3 is 18 residues.

This clonotype showed up just a few times. The rearrangement uses TRBV4-1 and TRBJ2-2, with TRBD1 matching 7 bases. The CDR3 is 17 residues long. CDR1 is MGHRA and CDR2 is YSYEKL in the germline V gene. The V segment lost 5 bases and the J segment 4 bases; nucleotides outside the gene matches: 13. The DNA for the CDR3 is TGCGCCAGCAGCAGTGGGCCAAGGGGGCGTAGCACCGGGGAGCTGTTTTTT. Translation gives CASSSGPRGRSTGELFF.

The V and J genes are TRBV5-4 and TRBJ1-1; D gene uncertain. The ends were cut back, 5 bases at V and 10 bases at J, with 12 bases in the middle. The CDR3 consists of 11 residues. Germline V gene sequence: CDR1 SGHNT, CDR2 YYREEE (reference sequence). For the CDR3, the DNA is TGTGCCAGCAGAGACGGTGAGGGAGCTTTCTTT. Translating gives CASRDGEGAFF.

The chain employs TRBV29-1 and TRBJ2-3; D gene unclear. Deletions cut 0 bases from V and 6 bases from J, with 13 bases between. There are 14 residues in the CDR3. Per the germline V gene, CDR1 is SQVTM and CDR2 is ANQGSEA. CDR3: CSVEDLKVLDTQYF. The CDR3 coding sequence is TGCAGCGTTGAAGATCTTAAAGTGTTGGATACGCAGTATTTT.

In its sample, this clonotype was seen once. The CDR3 DNA sequence: TGTGCCAGCAGTTTAAATCCCGGGGGTCGGGAGACCCAGTACTTC. Translated, it gives CASSLNPGGRETQYF. The rearrangement joins TRBV28 to TRBJ2-5, with D perhaps TRBD2 (6 bases). The CDR3 totals 15 residues. Trimming took off 2 bases at V and 5 bases at J, with 15 bases between the two ends. In germline, CDR1 is MDHEN, CDR2 SYDVKM.

This rearrangement joins TRBV12-3 or TRBV12-4 to TRBJ1-2, with 8 bases aligning to TRBD1. V gave up 3 bases and J gave up 4 bases; unmatched junction bases: 13. CDR3 size: 17 residues. Here the CDR3 DNA reads TGTGCCAGCAGTTTTAGGCGACAGGGGAGGGTGAGCTATGGCTACACCTTC. Translation: CASSFRRQGRVSYGYTF.

This chain connects TRBV7-9 to TRBJ2-7; TRBD1 matches at 7 bases. The CDR3 spans 14 residues. J gave up 2 bases and V 5 bases, and 6 bases lay outside the gene matches. Germline V gene lookup returns CDR1 SEHNR and CDR2 FQNEAQ (reference sequence). The CDR3 bases are TGTGCCAGCAGCCACGGACAGGACACCTACGAGCAGTACTTC. This gives the protein CASSHGQDTYEQYF.

This clonotype has ten or more counts. The CDR3, as DNA: TGTGCCAGCAGCCAAGTTGGGCGGGGGGGCCTCAATGAGCAGTTCTTC. This translates into CASSQVGRGGLNEQFF. The J gene is TRBJ2-1, the V gene TRBV3-1, with 9 nucleotides matching TRBD2. This CDR3 is built from 16 residues. From germline, CDR1 is LGHDT and CDR2 YNNKEL (reference sequence). Trimming cost V 1 base and J 6 bases; bases outside gene matches: 7.

In its sample, this clonotype was seen a few times. The chain carries TRBV5-8 and TRBJ2-3; tentatively, D is TRBD1 (5 bases). Germline CDR1 and CDR2: SGHTS and YDEGEE. The CDR3 covers 13 residues. Trimming removed 4 bases at V and 7 bases at J, with 13 bases between. The CDR3 is CASSVAGLNTQYF. As DNA, the CDR3 is TGTGCCAGCAGCGTCGCAGGGCTGAATACGCAGTATTTT.

The V gene is TRBV6-1, the J gene TRBJ2-5, with 9 bases identical to TRBD1. The tail of the sequence fits TRBJ2-7 better, so the J call may be wrong. Per the germline V gene, CDR1 is MNHNS and CDR2 is SASEGT. This CDR3 is 14 amino acids long. CDR3 sequence: CAILYGTGLYEQYF. CDR3 sequence (DNA): TGTGCCATTTTGTACGGGACAGGGCTTTACGAGCAGTACTTC.

This rearrangement joins TRBV12-3 or TRBV12-4 to TRBJ2-3, with 8 positions matching TRBD2. Trimming took 4 bases from V and 1 from J; bases not matched to a gene: 7. The CDR3 is 16 amino acids. CDR3 DNA sequence: TGTGCCAGCAGTTCCGGGAGGGAAAGCGGCACAGATACGCAGTATTTT. Translated: CASSSGRESGTDTQYF.

The V gene is TRBV29-1, the J gene TRBJ1-1; D may be TRBD1 (6 bases). The CDR3 covers 16 residues. The germline V gene encodes CDR1 SQVTM and CDR2 ANQGSEA. Trimming removed 0 bases at V and 0 bases at J, with 14 bases between. The CDR3 coding sequence is TGCAGCGTTGAAGAGCTTCCAGGGGCTATGAACACTGAAGCTTTCTTT. It yields the protein CSVEELPGAMNTEAFF.

This clonotype was seen at least ten times. The chain is built from TRBV18 and TRBJ2-5; maybe TRBD1 (5 bases). With 3 bases removed from V and 2 bases from J, the gap between germline ends came to 7 bases. The CDR3 spans 13 residues. Germline V CDR1 and CDR2: KGHSH, LQKENI. The CDR3 spells CASSPRQQETQYF. CDR3 nucleotides: TGTGCCAGCTCACCCAGACAGCAAGAGACCCAGTACTTC.

Concerning this clonotype: This clone may be a read error of a much larger clone one base away. The genes are TRBV4-2 and TRBJ2-2; D possibly corresponds to TRBD1 (7 bases). This CDR3 region has 15 residues. Germline CDR1 is LGHNA and CDR2 is YNFKEQ. CDR3: CAGRRGRENTGELFF. The CDR3 DNA sequence: TGTGCCGGCAGAAGGGGGCGGGAGAACACCGGGGAGCTGTTTTTT.

This clonotype occurred a few times. Compared with germline, one end of the junction differs, possibly owing to a read error. V gene TRBV6-6 combines with J gene TRBJ2-3, with 9 bases matching TRBD2. CDR1 and CDR2 from the germline V gene are MNHNY and SVGAGI (reference sequence). The CDR3 covers 14 residues. This CDR3 reads CASRLGTSIDTQYF. In nucleotides, the CDR3 is TGTGCCAGCAGACTCGGGACTAGCATAGATACGCAGTATTTT.

The V and J genes are TRBV15 and TRBJ1-4; the D is unclear. The CDR3 spans 14 residues. Trimming cost V 0 bases and J 7 bases, with 9 bases left between them. Per the germline V gene, CDR1 is LNHNV and CDR2 is YYDKDF (reference sequence). The DNA of the CDR3 is TGTGCCACCAGCAGAGAGCGGGCAGTTGAAAAACTGTTTTTT. The encoded protein is CATSRERAVEKLFF.

A few counts support this clonotype. The chain links TRBV18 to TRBJ2-5; D is possibly TRBD2 (6 bases). CDR1 and CDR2 (germline): KGHSH, LQKENI. The CDR3 contains 16 residues. V was trimmed by 0 bases and J by 4 bases, leaving 15 bases between them. CDR3 nucleotides: TGTGCCAGCTCACCACCGGGTCTAGCGATGGGAGAGACCCAGTACTTC. Protein: CASSPPGLAMGETQYF.

There are a few counts of this clonotype. V usage is TRBV28 and J usage is TRBJ2-5; TRBD2 aligns across 11 bases. Gene TRBJ2-1 matches the end of the DNA better, so the J call may be wrong. This CDR3 is built from 17 residues. Germline V gives CDR1 MDHEN, CDR2 SYDVKM. The CDR3, as DNA: TGTGCCAGCAGTTTAATTAAGACTAGCGGGAATAACAATGAGCAGTTCTTC. It is translated as CASSLIKTSGNNNEQFF.